The next 8 T cell receptor beta chains were all read from a single sample in a study of lymphopenia after photon versus proton radiotherapy. Profiled with immunoSEQ multiplex PCR; TCRdb holds only in-frame clones, not every one. The sample carries 150,000 to 200,000 clones, about 85% recorded once. The material sequenced was peripheral blood, taken from a patient treated with photon-based radiotherapy. These receptors were collected from a man aged 50-59 years with gastric cancer.

This clone has just one count. This chain links TRBV12-5 with TRBJ1-4; perhaps TRBD1 as D (5 bases). Deletions cut 0 bases from V and 5 bases from J, with 16 bases between. Germline lookup yields CDR1 LGHNT and CDR2 FRNRAP. The CDR3 has 17 residues. CDR3 coding DNA: TGTGCTAGTGGTTTGGTAGTGGGTGGGACCATCAATGAAAAACTGTTTTTT. Translated: CASGLVVGGTINEKLFF.

This clone has only one observation. The chain employs TRBV14 and TRBJ1-1, with D possibly matching TRBD1 (6 bases). Germline-derived CDR1 and CDR2 are SGHDN and FVKESK. V was shortened by 1 base and J by 3 bases, with 18 bases between the two germline ends. The CDR3 covers 17 residues. CDR3 sequence reads: CASSQADLGGDHTEAFF. The CDR3 DNA is TGTGCCAGCAGCCAAGCGGATTTAGGGGGGGACCACACTGAAGCTTTCTTT. The full variable domain, in which reference TRBV14 and TRBJ1-1 provide the parts outside the CDR3, is EAGVTQFPSHSVIEKGQTVTLRCDPISGHDNLYWYRRVMGKEIKFLLHFVKESKQDESGMPNNRFLAERTGGTYSTLKVQPAELEDSGVYFCASSQADLGGDHTEAFFGQGTRLTVV.

The chain employs TRBV4-1 and TRBJ1-1; no clear D gene. From germline, CDR1 is MGHRA and CDR2 YSYEKL. V was cut by 1 base and J by 3 bases, with 15 bases left in between. The CDR3 has 16 residues. The CDR3 nucleotides are TGCGCCAGCAGCCAAGGAAACGGAAAGAAAGACACTGAAGCTTTCTTT. Protein: CASSQGNGKKDTEAFF.

The V call is TRBV28, the J call TRBJ2-3; D ambiguous. CDR1 and CDR2 from the germline V gene are MDHEN and SYDVKM. The CDR3 loop spans 14 amino acids. Trimming left V 4 bases short and J 2 bases short, with 10 bases between. Written as DNA, the CDR3 is TGTGCCAGCAGTTCGATGCTTCTCACAGATACGCAGTATTTT. Protein sequence: CASSSMLLTDTQYF.

This chain uses TRBV30 with TRBJ1-5; the D gene is possibly TRBD1 (5 bases). The CDR3 runs to 16 residues. The germline V and J ends were trimmed by 3 bases and 4 bases, with 19 bases remaining between them. Germline CDR1 is GTSNPN and CDR2 is SVGIG (reference sequence). DNA for the CDR3: TGTGCCTGGAGCGCCGGGACTTCAGGGCCGAATCAGCCCCAGCATTTT. It is translated as CAWSAGTSGPNQPQHF. The variable domain in full, with the rest retrieved from reference TRBV30 and TRBJ1-5, is SQTIHQWPATLVQPVGSPLSLECTVEGTSNPNLYWYRQAAGRGLQLLFYSVGIGQISSEVPQNLSASRPQDRQFILSSKKLLLSDSGFYLCAWSAGTSGPNQPQHFGDGTRLSIL.

CDR3 loop: CASSFLVMNEQYF. The CDR3 coding sequence is TGTGCCAGCAGCTTCCTAGTAATGAACGAGCAGTACTTC. This chain links TRBV7-8 with TRBJ2-7; D is undetermined. The CDR3 is made up of 13 amino acids. Germline V lookup: CDR1 SGHVS, CDR2 FQNEAQ. With 3 bases removed from V and 5 bases from J, the gap between germline ends came to 11 bases.

This clone appeared once. The genes are TRBV19 and TRBJ1-5; D may be TRBD1 (5 bases). This CDR3 has 15 amino acids. CDR1 and CDR2 from the germline V gene are LNHDA and SQIVND (reference sequence). The V end lost 3 bases, the J end lost 1 base, and 10 bases lay between the germline ends. The CDR3 spells CASSISGGSNQPQHF. The DNA for the CDR3 is TGTGCCAGTAGTATTTCGGGGGGGAGCAATCAGCCCCAGCATTTT.

Concerning this clone itself: In the same sample, other DNA sequences code for this CDR3. J is TRBJ2-7 and V is TRBV30, with 12 bases identical to TRBD2. The CDR3 runs to 15 residues. The germline gives CDR1 GTSNPN, CDR2 SVGIG (reference sequence). The V gene end was trimmed by 0 bases and the J gene end by 6 bases; junction bases not matched to a gene: 6. The CDR3 reads CAWSVRRLAGVEQYF. The CDR3 bases are TGTGCCTGGAGTGTACGGAGACTAGCGGGGGTCGAGCAGTACTTC.